The 12 T cell receptor beta chains below were found in one sample sequenced in a study of cytomegalovirus exposure and HLA in healthy donors. In the PCR, 60 Vbeta and 13 Jbeta primers were used. Measured with immunoSEQ multiplex PCR; TCRdb has only the in-frame clones, and not every one. The sample includes 160,000 or so clones, 75% to 90% of them seen just once. The source material was PBMCs. Every receptor here comes from a young woman in good health and CMV-seronegative.

On this clone: One end of the junction fails to match germline, which may point to a read error. The chain combines TRBV6-5 with TRBJ2-6, with 8 bases identical to TRBD1. Germline V lookup: CDR1 MNHEY, CDR2 SVGAGI. The CDR3 length is 15 residues. In nucleotides, the CDR3 is TGTGCCAGCAGTTGGACAGGGACCGGGGCCAACGGCCTGACTTTC. This codes for CASSWTGTGANGLTF.

The chain combines TRBV2 with TRBJ2-4; possible D gene TRBD2, 6 bases. CDR1 is SNHLY and CDR2 is FYNNEI in the germline V gene. There are 13 residues in the CDR3. V lost 4 bases to trimming and J lost 10 bases, with 14 bases between them. Here the CDR3 DNA reads TGTGCCAGCAGTGCGGGGGTCTCAGGGATTCAGTACTTC. Its protein product is CASSAGVSGIQYF.

V and J are TRBV18 and TRBJ1-1, with TRBD1 as a possible D gene (6 bases). The CDR3 extends over 15 amino acids. With 0 bases removed from V and 0 bases from J, the gap between germline ends came to 8 bases. The germline gives CDR1 KGHSH, CDR2 LQKENI. The DNA for the CDR3 is TGTGCCAGCTCACCACCCGGGACACTGAACACTGAAGCTTTCTTT. Amino acids: CASSPPGTLNTEAFF.

V is TRBV6-1 and J is TRBJ1-2; D may be TRBD1 (6 bases). This CDR3 is built from 15 residues. V was pared by 4 bases and J by 2 bases, with 14 bases between. Germline lookup yields CDR1 MNHNS and CDR2 SASEGT. The CDR3: CASSVTDRTNYGYTF. CDR3 nucleotides: TGTGCCAGCAGTGTGACGGACAGAACAAACTATGGCTACACCTTC.

The J gene is TRBJ2-2, the V gene TRBV29-1, with 11 bases identical to TRBD1. The CDR3 runs 15 residues. Trimming at V came to 7 bases and at J to 6 bases, leaving 10 bases not matched to a gene. CDR1 and CDR2 from the germline V gene are SQVTM and ANQGSEA. CDR3 in amino acids: CSAQGQGVRSGELFF. In DNA form, the CDR3 reads TGCAGCGCCCAGGGACAGGGGGTCAGATCCGGGGAGCTGTTTTTT.

The rearrangement uses TRBV7-9 and TRBJ2-2, with 9 bases aligning to TRBD1. Trimming cost V 5 bases and J 1 base; bases outside gene matches: 2. The CDR3 is 15 amino acids. Germline V lookup: CDR1 SEHNR, CDR2 FQNEAQ (reference sequence). CDR3 loop: CASSTDRGNTGELFF. CDR3 coding DNA: TGTGCCAGCAGCACGGACAGGGGGAACACCGGGGAGCTGTTTTTT.

The gene calls are TRBV4-1 and TRBJ1-2, with 9 bases fitting TRBD1. In germline, CDR1 is MGHRA, CDR2 YSYEKL. V dropped 4 bases and J dropped 4; count of bases not matched to a gene: 4. There are 14 residues in the CDR3. CDR3 protein: CASSRDRASYGYTF. CDR3 DNA sequence: TGCGCCAGCAGCCGGGACAGGGCGTCCTATGGCTACACCTTC.

J is TRBJ1-2 and V is TRBV25-1; 7 positions match TRBD1. Germline V gene data show CDR1 as MGHDK and CDR2 as SYGVNS. Trimming took 2 bases from V and 7 from J; bases not matched to a gene: 19. The CDR3 is made up of 18 amino acids. The CDR3 DNA reads as TGTGCCAGCAGTGAACTGACAGGGCCCCTGCTCGGGAAAGGTGGCTACACCTTC. Its protein product is CASSELTGPLLGKGGYTF.

The V gene is TRBV27, the J gene TRBJ2-4; TRBD1 is a possible D gene (5 bases). The CDR3 spans 16 residues. With 7 bases removed from V and 0 bases from J, the gap between germline ends came to 16 bases. In germline, CDR1 is MNHEY, CDR2 SMNVEV (reference sequence). Here the CDR3 DNA reads TGTGCCAGCAACCAGACAGTCCCGTTAGCCAAAAACATTCAGTACTTC. This encodes CASNQTVPLAKNIQYF.

The genes are TRBV7-9 and TRBJ2-2; tentative D call: TRBD1 (5 bases). Germline loops: CDR1 SEHNR, CDR2 FQNEAQ (reference sequence). CDR3 length: 17 amino acids. V was cut by 5 bases and J by 0 bases, with 16 bases left in between. The chain's CDR3 is CASSARGAETNTGELFF. The CDR3 DNA follows: TGTGCCAGCAGCGCTCGTGGGGCGGAGACGAACACCGGGGAGCTGTTTTTT.

CDR3: CASSIARQGYEQYF. The DNA of the CDR3 is TGTGCCAGTAGTATCGCCAGACAGGGGTACGAGCAGTACTTC. This sequence joins TRBV19 and TRBJ2-7, with 8 bases fitting TRBD1. The length of the CDR3 is 14 residues. Germline-derived CDR1 and CDR2 are LNHDA and SQIVND (reference sequence). V lost 3 bases to trimming and J lost 4 bases; unmatched junction nucleotides: 5.

CDR3 sequence reads: CASGQDSYGYTF. For the CDR3, the DNA is TGTGCTAGTGGCCAAGACAGCTATGGCTACACCTTC. The V call is TRBV12-5, the J call TRBJ1-2; D perhaps matches TRBD1 (5 bases). Between the trimmed V and J ends, which lost 6 bases and 4 bases, there was a span of 9 bases. Germline V gene data show CDR1 as LGHNT and CDR2 as FRNRAP. The CDR3 runs to 12 residues.